The 16 T cell receptor beta chains presented below share a single source sample, sequenced in a study of blood T cell repertoires in COVID-19. The repertoire was sequenced with immunoSEQ multiplex PCR; TCRdb's copy has only in-frame clones and lacks some. The sample records about 210,000 clones, around 90% being singletons. Sequenced input: PBMCs or T cells enriched from blood (not recorded which). The receptors were sampled from a man aged 18 to 29 with acute COVID-19.

The chain employs TRBV7-8 and TRBJ2-7, with TRBD1 as a possible D gene (7 bases). V was pared by 5 bases and J by 4 bases, with 15 bases between. The CDR3 is 14 amino acids. Germline assignment: CDR1 SGHVS and CDR2 FQNEAQ. The CDR3 nucleotides are TGTGCCAGCAGCCAGACAGGGACTGGTTACGAGCAGTACTTC. Protein sequence: CASSQTGTGYEQYF.

The V gene is TRBV21-1, the J gene TRBJ1-5. TRBV21-1 is described as a pseudogene. This CDR3 contains 16 residues. The CDR3 is CASRRRGGANSQLQHF. The DNA of the CDR3 is TGTGCCAGCAGACGCCGTGGGGGGGCGAACAGTCAGCTCCAGCATTTT.

The rearrangement joins TRBV4-3 to TRBJ2-1; TRBD2 matches at 7 bases. The CDR3 is 17 residues long. V lost 0 bases and J lost 2; bases outside the gene matches: 7. Germline V gives CDR1 LGHNA, CDR2 YSLEER. DNA of the CDR3: TGCGCCAGCAGCCAAGAATCCAGCGGGACCCCCTACAATGAGCAGTTCTTC. Protein product: CASSQESSGTPYNEQFF.

The chain carries TRBV6-2 or TRBV6-3 and TRBJ2-7; 9 nucleotides align to TRBD1. This CDR3 contains 14 residues. Germline lookup yields CDR1 MNHEY and CDR2 SVGEGT. V trimming: 1 base; J trimming: 3 bases; junction bases outside the gene matches: 1. The CDR3 loop is CASSYWTGDYEQYF. CDR3 coding DNA: TGTGCCAGCAGTTACTGGACAGGGGACTACGAGCAGTACTTC.

The J gene is TRBJ1-5, the V gene TRBV28; tentative D call: TRBD1 (5 bases). V lost 2 bases and J 0 bases, leaving 11 bases between the germline ends. The CDR3 length is 16 residues. In germline, CDR1 is MDHEN, CDR2 SYDVKM. The CDR3 is CASSLGGLYSNQPQHF. DNA for the CDR3: TGTGCCAGCAGTTTAGGGGGACTGTATAGCAATCAGCCCCAGCATTTT.

The V call is TRBV19, the J call TRBJ1-5; maybe TRBD1 (5 bases). The CDR3 runs to 15 residues. Trimming pared 3 bases from V and 3 bases from J, leaving 12 bases between. Germline V gives CDR1 LNHDA, CDR2 SQIVND (reference sequence). The CDR3 here is CASSIPDSLNQPQHF. The CDR3, as DNA: TGTGCCAGTAGTATCCCCGACAGTCTCAATCAGCCCCAGCATTTT.

The chain couples TRBV6-6 to TRBJ2-1; 8 bases line up with TRBD1. This CDR3 is built from 15 residues. J was trimmed by 0 bases and V by 6 bases; bases with no gene match: 4. Germline CDR1 is MNHNY and CDR2 is SVGAGI (reference sequence). The CDR3 DNA reads TGTGCCAGCAGCCGCGACAGGGGCTCCTACAATGAGCAGTTCTTC. Amino acid sequence: CASSRDRGSYNEQFF.

This clone was found once. The V call is TRBV28, the J call TRBJ1-1; D is perhaps TRBD1 (5 bases). CDR3 length: 14 amino acids. Germline lookup yields CDR1 MDHEN and CDR2 SYDVKM. V lost 2 bases to trimming and J lost 4 bases, with 11 bases between them. This CDR3 reads CASSLGLGPTEAFF. CDR3 in DNA: TGTGCCAGCAGTTTAGGTCTGGGGCCCACTGAAGCTTTCTTT.

The chain carries TRBV27 and TRBJ2-4; D ambiguous. The V gene lost 9 bases and the J gene lost 7 bases, with 4 bases spanning the gap. CDR1 is MNHEY, CDR2 SMNVEV, per germline (reference sequence). This CDR3 is built from 9 residues. The CDR3 loop is CARSNIQYF. The CDR3 nucleotides are TGTGCCAGGTCGAACATTCAGTACTTC.

The rearrangement joins TRBV7-2 to TRBJ2-3; D is perhaps TRBD1 (6 bases). Germline V lookup: CDR1 SGHTA, CDR2 FQGNSA. The CDR3 spans 14 residues. V lost 4 bases, J lost 0 bases, and 8 bases lay in between. CDR3 DNA sequence: TGTGCCAGCAGCTCGGGACACAGCACAGATACGCAGTATTTT. Amino acid sequence: CASSSGHSTDTQYF.

The rearrangement links TRBV13 to TRBJ1-3; D uncertain. V dropped 3 bases and J dropped 0 bases, with 9 bases sitting between them. CDR1 and CDR2 from the germline V gene are PRHDT and FYEKMQ (reference sequence). The CDR3 contains 15 residues. CDR3 sequence (DNA): TGTGCCAGCAGCTTCAGCGGGAACTCTGGAAACACCATATATTTT. It yields the protein CASSFSGNSGNTIYF. The entire variable domain, with the rest obtained from reference TRBV13 and TRBJ1-3, is as follows: AAGVIQSPRHLIKEKRETATLKCYPIPRHDTVYWYQQGPGQDPQFLISFYEKMQSDKGSIPDRFSAQQFSDYHSELNMSSLELGDSALYFCASSFSGNSGNTIYFGEGSWLTVV.

J is TRBJ2-3 and V is TRBV11-2; D unresolved. CDR1 and CDR2 (germline): SGHAT, FQNNGV. Trimming shortened V by 2 bases and J by 0 bases, and 9 bases separated the two germline ends. This CDR3 comprises 15 residues. The CDR3 bases are TGTGCCAGCAGCTTATTTAGTCTTAGCACAGATACGCAGTATTTT. Translated, it gives CASSLFSLSTDTQYF.

This rearrangement joins TRBV27 to TRBJ2-7, with TRBD2 identical over 7 bases. The CDR3 spans 16 residues. Germline V CDR1 and CDR2: MNHEY, SMNVEV (reference sequence). Trimming at V came to 5 bases and at J to 5 bases, leaving 15 bases not matched to a gene. CDR3 amino acids: CASSPTTGRTLDEQYF. Written as DNA, the CDR3 is TGTGCCAGCAGTCCAACGACCGGGAGGACTCTAGACGAGCAGTACTTC.

This clone was seen a handful of times. DNA of the CDR3: TGTGCCAGCAGCCGGGGGACGGATGAAAAACTGTTTTTT. Amino acid sequence: CASSRGTDEKLFF. The rearrangement uses TRBV13 and TRBJ1-4; weak D call: TRBD1 (5 bases). This CDR3 spans 13 amino acids. Trimming stripped 5 bases from V and 6 bases from J, with 10 bases between. From germline, CDR1 is PRHDT and CDR2 FYEKMQ (reference sequence). The variable domain in full, completed from reference TRBV13 and TRBJ1-4, reads AAGVIQSPRHLIKEKRETATLKCYPIPRHDTVYWYQQGPGQDPQFLISFYEKMQSDKGSIPDRFSAQQFSDYHSELNMSSLELGDSALYFCASSRGTDEKLFFGSGTQLSVL.

The chain recombines TRBV3-1 (or the pseudogene TRBV3-2) with TRBJ2-7; TRBD1 matches at 8 bases. The CDR3 sequence is 18 residues long. J lost 5 bases, V lost 0 bases, and 15 bases had no gene match. Germline CDR1 reads LGHDT; CDR2 reads YNNKEL (reference sequence). CDR3 amino acids: CASSQDPESGRGRDEQYF. The CDR3 coding sequence is TGTGCCAGCAGCCAAGACCCCGAGTCGGGCAGGGGGCGGGACGAGCAGTACTTC.

The chain is built from TRBV9 and TRBJ2-1, with 7 bases identical to TRBD1. This CDR3 is built from 14 residues. Trimming cost V 2 bases and J 5 bases; bases outside gene matches: 4. CDR1 SGDLS and CDR2 YYNGEE come from the germline V gene. Here the CDR3 reads CASSVSGQNNEQFF. The CDR3 DNA is TGTGCCAGCAGCGTGTCGGGACAGAACAATGAGCAGTTCTTC.